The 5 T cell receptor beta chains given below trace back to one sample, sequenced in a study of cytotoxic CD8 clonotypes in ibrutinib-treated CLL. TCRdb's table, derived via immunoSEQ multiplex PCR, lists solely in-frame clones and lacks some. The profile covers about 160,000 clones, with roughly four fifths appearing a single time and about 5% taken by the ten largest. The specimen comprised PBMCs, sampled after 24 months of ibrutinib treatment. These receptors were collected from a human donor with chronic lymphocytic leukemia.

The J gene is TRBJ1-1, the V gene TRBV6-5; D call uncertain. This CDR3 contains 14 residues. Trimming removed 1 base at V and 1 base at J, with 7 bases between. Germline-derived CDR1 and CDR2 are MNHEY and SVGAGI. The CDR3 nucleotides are TGTGCCAGCAGTTACTTACAGCCGAACACTGAAGCTTTCTTT. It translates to CASSYLQPNTEAFF.

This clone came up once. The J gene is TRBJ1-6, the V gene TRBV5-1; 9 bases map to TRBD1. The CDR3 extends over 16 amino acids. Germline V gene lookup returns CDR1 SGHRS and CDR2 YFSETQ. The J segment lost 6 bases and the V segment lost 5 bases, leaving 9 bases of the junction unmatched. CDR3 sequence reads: CASSQQGARSNSPLHF. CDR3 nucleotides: TGCGCCAGCAGTCAACAGGGGGCTCGGAGTAATTCACCCCTCCACTTT. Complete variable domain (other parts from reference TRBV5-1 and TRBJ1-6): KAGVTQTPRYLIKTRGQQVTLSCSPISGHRSVSWYQQTPGQGLQFLFEYFSETQRNKGNFPGRFSGRQFSNSRSEMNVSTLELGDSALYLCASSQQGARSNSPLHFGNGTRLTVT.

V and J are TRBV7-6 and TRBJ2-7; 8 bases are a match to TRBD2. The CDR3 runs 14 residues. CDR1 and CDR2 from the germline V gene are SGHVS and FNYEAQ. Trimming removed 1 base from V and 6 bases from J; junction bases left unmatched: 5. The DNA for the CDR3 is TGTGCCAGCAGCTTAGAGGGACTAGGGGGCGAGCAGTACTTC. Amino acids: CASSLEGLGGEQYF.

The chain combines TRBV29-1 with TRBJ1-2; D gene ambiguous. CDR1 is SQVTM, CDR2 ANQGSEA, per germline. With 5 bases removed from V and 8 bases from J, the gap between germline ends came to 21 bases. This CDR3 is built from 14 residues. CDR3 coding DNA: TGCAGCGTTCAGGATCTCTGGCCCGGAGGAGGCTACACCTTC. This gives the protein CSVQDLWPGGGYTF.

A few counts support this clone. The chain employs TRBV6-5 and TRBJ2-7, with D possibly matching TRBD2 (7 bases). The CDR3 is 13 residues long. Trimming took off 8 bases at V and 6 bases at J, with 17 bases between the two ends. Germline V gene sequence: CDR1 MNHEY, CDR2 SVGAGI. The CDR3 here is CASRHPGGTEQYF. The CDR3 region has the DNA TGTGCCAGCCGCCACCCGGGGGGCACCGAGCAGTACTTC.